This T cell receptor (beta chain) was sequenced in a study of cytotoxic CD8 clonotypes in ibrutinib-treated CLL. Study overall: Complete response was seen in 2 patients and partial in approximately 24; about twelve progressed and roughly 15 stayed remitted after a median roughly 70 months. Sequenced samples delivered averages of 250,000 to 300,000 productive templates and 80,000 to 100,000 productive rearrangements.

V was pared by 3 bases and J by 0 bases, with 12 bases between. Germline-derived CDR1 and CDR2 are KGHSH and LQKENI. The CDR3 length is 15 residues. TCRdb keeps only in-frame clones here, not all; method: immunoSEQ multiplex PCR. Of around 200,000 clones listed, roughly 65% are singletons. The genes are TRBV18 and TRBJ2-7; weak D call: TRBD2 (5 bases). The sample in question was PBMCs, obtained after 12 months of ibrutinib treatment. The receptor was derived from a human donor with chronic lymphocytic leukemia. The CDR3 loop reads CASSPSADPSYEQYF. The CDR3 coding sequence is TGTGCCAGCTCACCTTCAGCGGACCCCTCCTACGAGCAGTACTTC.